Following are 20 T cell receptor beta chains from one sample sequenced in a study of cytomegalovirus exposure and HLA in healthy donors. Use of 60 Vbeta and 13 Jbeta primers characterized the PCR. The repertoire was sequenced with immunoSEQ multiplex PCR; TCRdb's copy has only in-frame clones and lacks some. The data contain about 150,000 clones, around two thirds of them singletons. Material for sequencing was PBMCs. The receptors come from a woman aged 55-69 years in good health and CMV-seropositive.

This clone came up a few times. The chain employs TRBV5-1 and TRBJ1-1, with TRBD1 as a possible D gene (6 bases). Trimming took 2 bases from V and 4 from J, leaving 12 bases between them. The CDR3 totals 14 residues. The germline CDR1 and CDR2 sequences are SGHRS and YFSETQ. The CDR3 coding sequence is TGCGCCAGCAGCTTTGAGGGGGGGAGCACTGAAGCTTTCTTT. Encoded protein: CASSFEGGSTEAFF.

The table lists this clone with a few counts. The J gene is TRBJ1-1, the V gene TRBV28; 7 positions match TRBD1. The ends lost 8 bases at V and 8 bases at J; junction bases unmatched: 8. Germline V lookup: CDR1 MDHEN, CDR2 SYDVKM. The CDR3 has 12 amino acids. The CDR3 region is CASGHRGREAFF. For the CDR3, the DNA is TGTGCCAGCGGCCACAGGGGACGGGAAGCTTTCTTT.

The rearrangement joins TRBV30 to TRBJ2-5; 7 positions match TRBD1. Germline-derived CDR1 and CDR2 are GTSNPN and SVGIG (reference sequence). V dropped 2 bases and J dropped 2; count of bases not matched to a gene: 2. The CDR3 spans 13 residues. This chain's CDR3 is CAWSWGQQETQYF. CDR3 coding DNA: TGTGCCTGGAGTTGGGGACAGCAAGAGACCCAGTACTTC. Variable domain in full (rest from reference TRBV30 and TRBJ2-5): SQTIHQWPATLVQPVGSPLSLECTVEGTSNPNLYWYRQAAGRGLQLLFYSVGIGQISSEVPQNLSASRPQDRQFILSSKKLLLSDSGFYLCAWSWGQQETQYFGPGTRLLVL.

CDR3: CASSPGRREKLFF. CDR3 in DNA: TGTGCCAGCAGCCCTGGCAGGCGTGAAAAACTGTTTTTT. The chain is built from TRBV5-6 and TRBJ1-4; D is unclear. The CDR3 is made up of 13 amino acids. The germline gives CDR1 SGHDT, CDR2 YYEEEE. Trimming left V 4 bases short and J 7 bases short, with 11 bases between.

This chain joins TRBV30 and TRBJ1-5, with 7 bases fitting TRBD1. This CDR3 has 13 amino acids. From germline, CDR1 is GTSNPN and CDR2 SVGIG (reference sequence). With 0 bases clipped from V and 7 bases from J, the junction kept 3 bases outside the gene matches. DNA of the CDR3: TGTGCCTGGAGTGTGTCAGGGGGGCAGCCCCAGCATTTT. Its translation is CAWSVSGGQPQHF.

The V call is TRBV7-8, the J call TRBJ1-5, with TRBD1 as a possible D gene (5 bases). Trimming removed 5 bases from V and 4 bases from J, with 15 bases in between. Germline V lookup: CDR1 SGHVS, CDR2 FQNEAQ. The CDR3 is made up of 15 amino acids. The CDR3 is CASSRSETANQPQHF. The CDR3, as DNA: TGTGCCAGCAGCCGCTCCGAGACAGCTAATCAGCCCCAGCATTTT.

The rearrangement uses TRBV18 and TRBJ1-1; 7 nucleotides align to TRBD1. V was pared by 5 bases and J by 6 bases, with 6 bases of the junction left unmatched. The CDR3 runs 13 residues. Germline V lookup: CDR1 KGHSH, CDR2 LQKENI. The CDR3 region is CASSKVQGAEAFF. In DNA form, the CDR3 reads TGTGCCAGCTCAAAGGTTCAGGGGGCTGAAGCTTTCTTT.

The chain employs TRBV4-1 and TRBJ2-1, with 7 positions matching TRBD2. The ends lost 3 bases at V and 0 bases at J; junction bases unmatched: 5. The germline V gene has CDR1 MGHRA and CDR2 YSYEKL. This CDR3 has 16 amino acids. CDR3 in amino acids: CASSHQTSVSYNEQFF. CDR3 nucleotides: TGCGCCAGCAGCCATCAAACTAGCGTCTCCTACAATGAGCAGTTCTTC.

The chain carries TRBV5-4 and TRBJ1-2, with 9 nucleotides matching TRBD1. The germline CDR1 and CDR2 sequences are SGHNT and YYREEE (reference sequence). The ends lost 5 bases at V and 5 bases at J; junction bases unmatched: 4. This CDR3 is 13 amino acids long. The CDR3 DNA reads as TGTGCCAGCAGGGGACAGGGTGAATATGGCTACACCTTC. Translating gives CASRGQGEYGYTF.

The genes are TRBV28 and TRBJ1-5; the D gene is possibly TRBD1 (5 bases). Per the germline V gene, CDR1 is MDHEN and CDR2 is SYDVKM. The V end lost 2 bases, the J end lost 4 bases, and 9 bases lay between the germline ends. CDR3 length equals 14 residues. CDR3 nucleotides: TGTGCCAGCAGTTTAGCGGGGCATAATCAGCCCCAGCATTTT. It encodes CASSLAGHNQPQHF.

The genes are TRBV5-1 and TRBJ1-2; a possible D gene is TRBD1 (6 bases). V was shortened by 4 bases and J by 8 bases, with 18 bases between the two germline ends. The CDR3 runs 14 residues. Germline CDR1 SGHRS, CDR2 YFSETQ. CDR3: CASSPRTDSGGYTF. Written as DNA, the CDR3 is TGCGCCAGCAGCCCGCGGACAGACTCGGGAGGCTACACCTTC.

The chain recombines TRBV5-1 with TRBJ2-6; D is perhaps TRBD1 (5 bases). In germline, CDR1 is SGHRS, CDR2 YFSETQ. Deletions cut 2 bases from V and 0 bases from J, with 6 bases between. The CDR3 contains 15 residues. CDR3 amino acids: CASSLGVSGANVLTF. CDR3 in DNA: TGCGCCAGCAGCTTAGGGGTCTCTGGGGCCAACGTCCTGACTTTC.

The V and J genes are TRBV29-1 and TRBJ1-2; D uncertain. The CDR3 consists of 11 residues. Between the trimmed V and J ends, which lost 1 base and 8 bases, there was a span of 8 bases. Germline V gives CDR1 SQVTM, CDR2 ANQGSEA. CDR3 DNA: TGCAGCGTTGAAGTTACGAGGGGCTACACCTTC. Amino acids: CSVEVTRGYTF.

This clone has more than one count but fewer than ten. The rearrangement links TRBV7-8 to TRBJ1-5, with D perhaps TRBD1 (6 bases). Germline V gives CDR1 SGHVS, CDR2 FQNEAQ. Trimming pared 4 bases from V and 6 bases from J, leaving 13 bases between. The CDR3 has 14 residues. The CDR3 reads CASSSKGGRQPQHF. The CDR3 bases are TGTGCCAGCAGCTCCAAAGGGGGACGTCAGCCCCAGCATTTT.

This clone was seen a single time. The chain uses TRBV7-2 and TRBJ2-7, with TRBD2 matching over 7 bases. This CDR3 region has 12 residues. Germline values: CDR1 SGHTA, CDR2 FQGNSA. After removal of 5 bases from V and 6 bases from J, the junction contained 4 bases not matched to a gene. CDR3 residues: CASSPGLGEQYF. CDR3 in DNA: TGTGCCAGCAGCCCCGGACTAGGCGAGCAGTACTTC.

This clone occurred a few times. The chain carries TRBV5-4 and TRBJ2-7; weak D call: TRBD1 (6 bases). The germline V and J ends were trimmed by 4 bases and 3 bases, with 14 bases remaining between them. Germline assignment: CDR1 SGHNT and CDR2 YYREEE (reference sequence). This CDR3 is built from 14 residues. The CDR3 DNA reads TGTGCCAGCAGCCTAGGGGGAAATGACTACGAGCAGTACTTC. It is translated as CASSLGGNDYEQYF.

This clone has a handful of counts. The rearrangement joins TRBV18 to TRBJ2-2; 10 nucleotides agree with TRBD2. Germline V gives CDR1 KGHSH, CDR2 LQKENI. The CDR3 consists of 17 residues. V shed 2 bases and J 4 bases; nucleotides not matched to a gene: 7. The CDR3 protein is CASSPRLAGAGTGELFF. CDR3 bases: TGTGCCAGCTCACCAAGGCTAGCGGGAGCGGGCACCGGGGAGCTGTTTTTT.

The CDR3 here is CASRHRQGRFGEKLFF. The CDR3 DNA sequence: TGTGCCAGCAGGCACAGACAGGGGAGGTTCGGTGAAAAACTGTTTTTT. The chain employs TRBV28 and TRBJ1-4; 8 nucleotides line up with TRBD1. The CDR3 runs 16 residues. CDR1 and CDR2 (germline): MDHEN, SYDVKM. The ends lost 6 bases at V and 7 bases at J; junction bases unmatched: 13.

The V call is TRBV29-1, the J call TRBJ2-5; no reliable D call. Trimming cost V 3 bases and J 5 bases, with 16 bases left between them. Germline assignment: CDR1 SQVTM and CDR2 ANQGSEA. The CDR3 length is 14 residues. CDR3 residues: CSVEVGPVLETQYF. CDR3 nucleotides: TGCAGCGTTGAGGTGGGCCCGGTTTTGGAGACCCAGTACTTC. Supplemented by reference TRBV29-1 and TRBJ2-5, the full variable domain reads SAVISQKPSRDICQRGTSLTIQCQVDSQVTMMFWYRQQPGQSLTLIATANQGSEATYESGFVIDKFPISRPNLTFSTLTVSNMSPEDSSIYLCSVEVGPVLETQYFGPGTRLLVL.

V usage is TRBV7-9 and J usage is TRBJ1-2; possibly TRBD1 for D (6 bases). Germline loops: CDR1 SEHNR, CDR2 FQNEAQ (reference sequence). The length of the CDR3 is 14 residues. Trimming shortened V by 4 bases and J by 4 bases, and 13 bases separated the two germline ends. The CDR3 DNA reads TGTGCCAGCAGCTCCCCACAGGGTCCCTATGGCTACACCTTC. Amino acid sequence: CASSSPQGPYGYTF.